This T cell receptor beta chain was identified during a study of cytomegalovirus exposure and HLA in healthy donors. Findings and limits, study-wide: Reported results showed that the classifier diagnosed cytomegalovirus status with high specificity and sensitivity.

TCRdb's copy holds only in-frame clones and misses some; the assay was immunoSEQ multiplex PCR. The table has some 200,000 clones, 75% to 95% seen once; the top ten hold 0.85% to 1.2%. A word on this clone: What it recognizes is unknown.

CDR3 size: 14 residues. The V gene lost 2 bases and the J gene lost 1 base, with 8 bases spanning the gap. The germline gives CDR1 KGHSH, CDR2 LQKENI. The sequencing sample was made of PBMCs. This TCR was sampled from a woman under 30 in good health and CMV-seronegative. The V and J genes are TRBV18 and TRBJ1-1; the D gene is possibly TRBD1 (5 bases). For the CDR3, the DNA is TGTGCCAGCTCACCATTTACAGGGAACACTGAAGCTTTCTTT. This translates into CASSPFTGNTEAFF.